One sample yielded the 15 T cell receptor beta chains listed below, sequenced in a study of T-cell memory formation after mild COVID-19. TCRdb ran MiXCR on the 5' RACE reads and lists one entry per CDR3 protein. The repertoire consists of about 210,000 distinct CDR3 sequences, with around 25% occurring once and the leading ten covering more than 9.5%. Specimen: PBMCs or a T cell subset sorted from them (not recorded which). The source of these receptors is an adult woman who had mild COVID-19 (a few samples of this study predate the infection). Cell type and time point are not known.

V gene TRBV27 combines with J gene TRBJ1-2, with D tentatively TRBD1 (5 bases). Trimming took off 4 bases at V and 7 bases at J, with 19 bases between the two ends. The CDR3 spans 15 residues. Per germline, CDR1 MNHEY and CDR2 SMNVEV (reference sequence). CDR3 sequence (DNA): TGTGCCAGCAGTTGGGGGGGAGGTTATAGCCTTGGCTACACCTTC. This encodes CASSWGGGYSLGYTF.

V gene TRBV7-9 combines with J gene TRBJ2-7; 8 nucleotides match TRBD1. Germline CDR1 is SEHNR and CDR2 is FQNEAQ (reference sequence). V was pared by 1 base and J by 5 bases, with 7 bases of the junction left unmatched. This CDR3 has 15 residues. The CDR3 loop is CASSLGTGGMDEQYF. The CDR3 DNA reads TGTGCCAGCAGCTTAGGAACAGGGGGGATGGACGAGCAGTACTTC.

The chain has TRBV4-3 and TRBJ1-1; TRBD1 matches at 8 bases. V lost 1 base to trimming and J lost 4 bases; unmatched junction nucleotides: 5. The CDR3 is 15 residues long. From germline, CDR1 is LGHNA and CDR2 YSLEER. The CDR3 region is CASSQGWTGSTEAFF. The CDR3 region has the DNA TGCGCCAGCAGCCAAGGATGGACAGGGAGCACTGAAGCTTTCTTT.

The chain is built from TRBV19 and TRBJ1-5; tentative D call: TRBD1 (6 bases). The V gene's germline CDR1 is LNHDA and CDR2 SQIVND (reference sequence). This CDR3 region has 15 residues. V was clipped by 5 bases and J by 5 bases, with 16 bases between them. The CDR3 spells CASSPRGGGDQPQHF. The CDR3, as DNA: TGTGCCAGTAGTCCCCGGGGAGGGGGAGATCAGCCCCAGCATTTT. Filled out from reference TRBV19 and TRBJ1-5, the complete variable domain reads DGGITQSPKYLFRKEGQNVTLSCEQNLNHDAMYWYRQDPGQGLRLIYYSQIVNDFQKGDIAEGYSVSREKKESFPLTVTSAQKNPTAFYLCASSPRGGGDQPQHFGDGTRLSIL.

The V gene is TRBV7-2, the J gene TRBJ1-1, with unresolved D. Germline V gives CDR1 SGHTA, CDR2 FQGNSA. Trimming removed 5 bases from V and 2 bases from J, with 9 bases in between. The CDR3 consists of 13 residues. This CDR3 reads CASSPRINTEAFF. CDR3 bases: TGTGCCAGCAGCCCCAGGATTAACACTGAAGCTTTCTTT.

The chain employs TRBV6-5 and TRBJ2-1, with D unresolved. V was cut by 5 bases and J by 5 bases, with 10 bases left in between. The CDR3 extends over 13 amino acids. The germline V gene has CDR1 MNHEY and CDR2 SVGAGI. CDR3 DNA sequence: TGTGCCAGCAGTAAACGGAGAGACAATGAGCAGTTCTTC. It yields the protein CASSKRRDNEQFF.

This clonotype was observed a few times. The chain links TRBV4-3 to TRBJ2-5; 8 nucleotides line up with TRBD1. The germline V gene has CDR1 LGHNA and CDR2 YSLEER. The CDR3 is 14 residues long. Unmatched junction bases numbered 6, after V lost 4 bases and J lost 5 bases. CDR3 loop: CASSPGTGWETQYF. CDR3 sequence (DNA): TGCGCCAGCAGCCCCGGGACAGGATGGGAGACCCAGTACTTC.

The DNA for the CDR3 is TGTGCCAGCAGCCAAGGGGTCTACGAGCAGTACTTC. This gives the protein CASSQGVYEQYF. V is TRBV3-1 and J is TRBJ2-7; D call uncertain. V was cut by 1 base and J by 3 bases, with 4 bases left in between. Germline CDR1 and CDR2: LGHDT and YNNKEL (reference sequence). This CDR3 region has 12 residues.

This clonotype was detected a few times. V is TRBV27 and J is TRBJ2-1; no clear D gene. Germline CDR1 is MNHEY and CDR2 is SMNVEV (reference sequence). The CDR3 length is 11 residues. The V and J ends lost 8 bases and 8 bases respectively, with 10 bases between them. As DNA, the CDR3 is TGTGCCAGCGGCGAGGCCGATGAGCAGTTCTTC. As protein: CASGEADEQFF.

CDR3 loop: CASSPRAAGEQYF. In DNA, the CDR3 is TGTGCCAGCAGTCCCCGGGCCGCCGGTGAGCAGTACTTC. The V gene is TRBV6-1, the J gene TRBJ2-7; D gene unclear. Trimming took off 5 bases at V and 7 bases at J, with 15 bases between the two ends. The CDR3 has 13 amino acids. CDR1 is MNHNS and CDR2 is SASEGT in the germline V gene.

This clonotype appeared a few times. V gene TRBV6-6 combines with J gene TRBJ2-2; 9 bases are shared with TRBD1. Trimming at V came to 4 bases and at J to 2 bases, leaving 2 bases not matched to a gene. This CDR3 contains 15 residues. Germline-derived CDR1 and CDR2 are MNHNY and SVGAGI (reference sequence). CDR3 sequence reads: CASSLDRGNTGELFF. The CDR3 DNA is TGTGCCAGCAGTTTGGACAGGGGTAACACCGGGGAGCTGTTTTTT.

V and J are TRBV29-1 and TRBJ1-1, with D possibly matching TRBD1 (5 bases). The ends were cut back, 5 bases at V and 0 bases at J, with 22 bases in the middle. Germline-derived CDR1 and CDR2 are SQVTM and ANQGSEA. The CDR3 totals 17 residues. CDR3: CSVMGRRRGGVNTEAFF. CDR3 coding DNA: TGCAGCGTTATGGGGCGCAGGCGAGGAGGAGTGAACACTGAAGCTTTCTTT.

The V and J genes are TRBV4-3 and TRBJ1-4; 7 nucleotides line up with TRBD1. The CDR3 consists of 16 residues. CDR1 and CDR2 (germline): LGHNA, YSLEER. The ends lost 5 bases at V and 2 bases at J; junction bases unmatched: 8. DNA for the CDR3: TGCGCCAGCAGCGCTCGACCGGGACAGACTAATGAAAAACTGTTTTTT. Translated: CASSARPGQTNEKLFF.

The V and J genes are TRBV29-1 and TRBJ2-1; D possibly matches TRBD1 or TRBD2 (5 bases each). With 4 bases removed from V and 10 bases from J, the gap between germline ends came to 11 bases. This CDR3 is 11 amino acids long. The germline CDR1 and CDR2 sequences are SQVTM and ANQGSEA. CDR3 nucleotide sequence: TGCAGCGTTGGGGGCCGAGGGGAGCAGTTCTTC. Its protein product is CSVGGRGEQFF.

V and J are TRBV11-2 and TRBJ2-3; 16 nucleotides agree with TRBD2. The trim removed 3 bases at V and 4 bases at J, leaving 7 bases unmatched. CDR1 and CDR2 (germline): SGHAT, FQNNGV. The CDR3 spans 18 residues. The CDR3 coding sequence is TGTGCCAGCAGCTTCCCGGGACTAGCGGGGGGGCCTCCAGATACGCAGTATTTT. This translates into CASSFPGLAGGPPDTQYF.